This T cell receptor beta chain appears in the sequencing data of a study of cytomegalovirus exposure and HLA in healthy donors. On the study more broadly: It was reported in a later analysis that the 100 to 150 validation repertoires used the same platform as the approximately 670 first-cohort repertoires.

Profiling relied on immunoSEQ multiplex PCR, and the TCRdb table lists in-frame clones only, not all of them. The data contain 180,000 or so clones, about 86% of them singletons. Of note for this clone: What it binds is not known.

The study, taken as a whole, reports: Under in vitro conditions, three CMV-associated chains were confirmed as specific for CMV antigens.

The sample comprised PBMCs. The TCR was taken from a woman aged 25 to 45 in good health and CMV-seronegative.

CDR3 sequence (DNA): TGTGCCAGTAGTATCCGGACAGGTGATAATCAGCCCCAGCATTTT. Protein sequence: CASSIRTGDNQPQHF. This chain connects TRBV19 to TRBJ1-5; 7 nucleotides agree with TRBD1. V shed 3 bases, J shed 4 bases, and the junction held 6 bases outside the gene matches. From germline, CDR1 is LNHDA and CDR2 SQIVND (reference sequence). CDR3 length: 15 residues.